One and the same sample provided the 32 T cell receptor beta chains below, sequenced in a study of Ad26.COV2.S vaccination and SARS-CoV-2 variants. The assay was immunoSEQ multiplex PCR, and TCRdb's table has in-frame clones only and misses some. The sample consists of more than 300,000 clones, around 88% of them appearing once. Treatment denoted: roughly 19 received Ad26.COV2.S at low or high dose, single or two shots; 5 received placebo; per-sample allocation not given. Samples were taken on day 63 after the first vaccine or placebo injection. Sequenced here: peripheral blood, sampled in a trial of Ad26.COV2.S vaccine versus placebo. All receptors come from a person between 18 and 59 years old who received the Ad26.COV2.S COVID-19 vaccine or a placebo.

This chain joins TRBV6-5 and TRBJ2-7, with a weak D call TRBD1 (6 bases). There are 14 residues in the CDR3. Per the germline V gene, CDR1 is MNHEY and CDR2 is SVGAGI. The ends were cut back, 5 bases at V and 3 bases at J, with 14 bases in the middle. CDR3 region: CASSKIQGHYEQYF. Written as DNA, the CDR3 is TGTGCCAGCAGTAAAATACAGGGTCACTACGAGCAGTACTTC.

This chain links TRBV9 with TRBJ1-3; 8 bases line up with TRBD1. The CDR3 is 15 amino acids. Germline V CDR1 and CDR2: SGDLS, YYNGEE. Trimming at V came to 3 bases and at J to 4 bases, leaving 6 bases not matched to a gene. The CDR3 DNA sequence: TGTGCCAGCAGCGCGGACAGGGCTTCAGGAAACACCATATATTTT. Protein product: CASSADRASGNTIYF.

The chain uses TRBV11-2 and TRBJ1-3; D unclear. The V end lost 5 bases, the J end lost 2 bases, and 10 bases lay between the germline ends. CDR3 size: 14 residues. Germline CDR1 is SGHAT and CDR2 is FQNNGV. This CDR3 is CASSPGGPGNTIYF. In nucleotides, the CDR3 is TGTGCCAGCAGCCCGGGAGGGCCTGGAAACACCATATATTTT. Based on the CDR3 plus reference TRBV11-2 and TRBJ1-3, the full variable domain is EAGVAQSPRYKIIEKRQSVAFWCNPISGHATLYWYQQILGQGPKLLIQFQNNGVVDDSQLPKDRFSAERLKGVDSTLKIQPAKLEDSAVYLCASSPGGPGNTIYFGEGSWLTVV.

The chain couples TRBV9 to TRBJ2-1; 13 bases align to TRBD2. CDR1 SGDLS and CDR2 YYNGEE come from the germline V gene. The ends lost 0 bases at V and 4 bases at J; junction bases unmatched: 4. This CDR3 has 17 amino acids. The CDR3 loop reads CASSVEAGLAGYNEQFF. DNA for the CDR3: TGTGCCAGCAGCGTAGAGGCGGGACTAGCGGGATACAATGAGCAGTTCTTC.

This chain uses TRBV10-1 with TRBJ2-7; no clear D. CDR1 and CDR2 (germline): WNHNN, SYGVQD (reference sequence). V lost 0 bases and J 1 base, leaving 7 bases between the germline ends. The CDR3 loop spans 14 amino acids. CDR3 in amino acids: CASSESLGSYEQYF. The CDR3 DNA reads TGCGCCAGCAGTGAGTCGTTAGGTTCCTACGAGCAGTACTTC.

This sequence joins TRBV11-2 and TRBJ1-1; the D is unclear. Between the trimmed V and J ends, which lost 1 base and 0 bases, there was a span of 18 bases. CDR3 length equals 18 residues. The germline V gene encodes CDR1 SGHAT and CDR2 FQNNGV. The DNA for the CDR3 is TGTGCCAGCAGCTTAGTTGCACAGTTAAACGCCATGAACACTGAAGCTTTCTTT. As protein: CASSLVAQLNAMNTEAFF.

The V call is TRBV15, the J call TRBJ1-1; TRBD1 aligns across 8 bases. V lost 5 bases and J lost 2; bases outside the gene matches: 16. Germline V gives CDR1 LNHNV, CDR2 YYDKDF (reference sequence). This CDR3 is 18 amino acids long. CDR3 coding DNA: TGTGCCACCAGCCTCGAACTGCCGGGACAGGACCTAAACACTGAAGCTTTCTTT. Amino acids: CATSLELPGQDLNTEAFF.

The chain has TRBV13 and TRBJ2-3, with TRBD2 matching 12 bases. Germline assignment: CDR1 PRHDT and CDR2 FYEKMQ (reference sequence). With 4 bases clipped from V and 5 bases from J, the junction kept 7 bases outside the gene matches. The CDR3 is made up of 16 amino acids. As DNA, the CDR3 is TGTGCCAGCAGCTCGCGACTAGCGGGAGTTGGAGATACGCAGTATTTT. Translated, it gives CASSSRLAGVGDTQYF.

V and J are TRBV2 and TRBJ1-1; 7 bases are shared with TRBD1. Looked up from germline, CDR1 is SNHLY and CDR2 is FYNNEI. Germline trimming cut 10 bases from V and 0 bases from J; bases unmatched to any gene: 5. The CDR3 is made up of 13 amino acids. CDR3 sequence: CATYRGLNTEAFF. The CDR3 DNA is TGTGCCACCTACAGGGGCTTGAACACTGAAGCTTTCTTT.

This sequence joins TRBV4-3 and TRBJ2-2, with D unresolved. The germline gives CDR1 LGHNA, CDR2 YSLEER. V lost 3 bases and J lost 3, with 8 bases in between. The length of the CDR3 is 14 residues. CDR3 in amino acids: CASSQGLDTGELFF. Here the CDR3 DNA reads TGCGCCAGCAGCCAGGGCCTGGACACCGGGGAGCTGTTTTTT.

The V gene is TRBV5-1, the J gene TRBJ2-5, with 10 bases that match TRBD1. CDR3 length equals 15 residues. V lost 4 bases and J lost 3; bases outside the gene matches: 6. The germline V gene has CDR1 SGHRS and CDR2 YFSETQ. The CDR3 region is CASSETGTGEETQYF. CDR3 nucleotides: TGCGCCAGCAGCGAGACCGGGACAGGGGAAGAGACCCAGTACTTC.

The rearrangement uses TRBV19 and TRBJ1-2; D unresolved. This CDR3 spans 12 amino acids. V lost 7 bases to trimming and J lost 3 bases, with 9 bases between them. CDR1 is LNHDA, CDR2 SQIVND, per germline (reference sequence). The CDR3 DNA reads as TGTGCCAGTAACAGTGCATACTATGGCTACACCTTC. Amino acid sequence: CASNSAYYGYTF. The whole variable domain, filled in from reference TRBV19 and TRBJ1-2, reads DGGITQSPKYLFRKEGQNVTLSCEQNLNHDAMYWYRQDPGQGLRLIYYSQIVNDFQKGDIAEGYSVSREKKESFPLTVTSAQKNPTAFYLCASNSAYYGYTFGSGTRLTVV.

This clone was detected once. This sequence joins TRBV7-2 and TRBJ1-1; no firm D call. Germline V gene lookup returns CDR1 SGHTA and CDR2 FQGNSA. Trimming took off 1 base at V and 3 bases at J, with 15 bases between the two ends. The CDR3 extends over 16 amino acids. CDR3 nucleotides: TGTGCCAGCAGCTTAGACCTGATCGGGTGGGACACTGAAGCTTTCTTT. Its translation is CASSLDLIGWDTEAFF. The variable domain in full, completed from reference TRBV7-2 and TRBJ1-1, reads GAGVSQSPSNKVTEKGKDVELRCDPISGHTALYWYRQSLGQGLEFLIYFQGNSAPDKSGLPSDRFSAERTGGSVSTLTIQRTQQEDSAVYLCASSLDLIGWDTEAFFGQGTRLTVV.

The V and J genes are TRBV29-1 and TRBJ2-2, with D possibly matching TRBD1 (6 bases). Per germline, CDR1 SQVTM and CDR2 ANQGSEA. The CDR3 length is 15 residues. V was trimmed by 0 bases and J by 1 base, leaving 9 bases between them. The CDR3 reads CSVEEGHLNTGELFF. The CDR3 bases are TGCAGCGTTGAAGAGGGACACCTGAACACCGGGGAGCTGTTTTTT.

The CDR3 DNA is TGTGCCAGCAGTAAACAGGGGGGAGTTCAGCCCCAGCATTTT. Amino acid sequence: CASSKQGGVQPQHF. This chain connects TRBV2 to TRBJ1-5, with TRBD1 identical over 8 bases. The V gene's germline CDR1 is SNHLY and CDR2 FYNNEI. The CDR3 has 14 amino acids. Unmatched junction bases numbered 6, after V lost 5 bases and J lost 6 bases.

This chain uses TRBV4-3 with TRBJ2-1; possibly TRBD2 for D (5 bases). The V gene lost 0 bases and the J gene lost 3 bases, with 9 bases spanning the gap. Germline V gene lookup returns CDR1 LGHNA and CDR2 YSLEER. The CDR3 spans 15 residues. Here the CDR3 DNA reads TGCGCCAGCAGCCAAGATACTGCGGGCTACAATGAGCAGTTCTTC. Its translation: CASSQDTAGYNEQFF.

The chain's CDR3 is CASSSRTEFTGELFF. The CDR3 DNA is TGCGCCAGCAGCTCGCGAACAGAGTTCACCGGGGAGCTGTTTTTT. V is TRBV5-1 and J is TRBJ2-2; D unresolved. The V gene's germline CDR1 is SGHRS and CDR2 YFSETQ. The CDR3 consists of 15 residues. The ends were cut back, 3 bases at V and 4 bases at J, with 13 bases in the middle.

The chain combines TRBV30 with TRBJ2-4; 9 bases align to TRBD1. V was clipped by 0 bases and J by 9 bases; unmatched bases: 3. The CDR3 length is 13 residues. Germline CDR1 reads GTSNPN; CDR2 reads SVGIG (reference sequence). The CDR3 is CAWSVLDRGIQYF. DNA of the CDR3: TGTGCCTGGAGTGTACTGGACAGGGGCATTCAGTACTTC.

This clone was found a few times. V and J are TRBV11-2 and TRBJ2-2, with D possibly TRBD1 on 6 matching bases. Germline V gene lookup returns CDR1 SGHAT and CDR2 FQNNGV. The V gene lost 2 bases and the J gene lost 4 bases, with 14 bases spanning the gap. The CDR3 is 16 residues long. CDR3 nucleotides: TGTGCCAGCAGCTTACGCTCCAGGGGCCTCACCGGGGAGCTGTTTTTT. It encodes CASSLRSRGLTGELFF.

The gene calls are TRBV19 and TRBJ2-1; 9 positions match TRBD2. The CDR3 loop spans 18 amino acids. With 3 bases clipped from V and 4 bases from J, the junction kept 13 bases outside the gene matches. Germline V gene sequence: CDR1 LNHDA, CDR2 SQIVND (reference sequence). The CDR3 protein is CASSIAFRAGGTYNEQFF. As DNA, the CDR3 is TGTGCCAGTAGTATTGCTTTCCGAGCGGGGGGAACGTACAATGAGCAGTTCTTC.

The genes are TRBV11-2 and TRBJ2-3, with D unresolved. Germline CDR1 is SGHAT and CDR2 is FQNNGV. Trimming pared 5 bases from V and 3 bases from J, leaving 3 bases between. There are 11 residues in the CDR3. The CDR3 DNA is TGTGCCAGCAGCCAAACAGATACGCAGTATTTT. It yields the protein CASSQTDTQYF.

V is TRBV9 and J is TRBJ2-3; TRBD1 matches 7 bases. The CDR3 consists of 15 residues. Germline-derived CDR1 and CDR2 are SGDLS and YYNGEE. V shed 3 bases and J 1 base; nucleotides not matched to a gene: 5. The CDR3 bases are TGTGCCAGCAGCGCCGATGACAGGGGCACAGATACGCAGTATTTT. Translating it yields CASSADDRGTDTQYF.

The CDR3 region is CASSSRDRALPGDGYTF. The DNA for the CDR3 is TGTGCCAGCAGCTCCCGGGACAGGGCGCTCCCGGGAGATGGCTACACCTTC. The rearrangement uses TRBV7-3 and TRBJ1-2, with 9 bases that match TRBD1. V was clipped by 4 bases and J by 6 bases; unmatched bases: 15. The germline V gene has CDR1 SGHTA and CDR2 FQGTGA. The CDR3 covers 17 residues.

This rearrangement joins TRBV30 to TRBJ2-3; D might be TRBD2 (5 bases). The germline V gene encodes CDR1 GTSNPN and CDR2 SVGIG (reference sequence). This CDR3 is 12 amino acids long. V dropped 0 bases and J dropped 7 bases, with 8 bases sitting between them. The CDR3 region is CAWSVRGNTQYF. Written as DNA, the CDR3 is TGTGCCTGGAGTGTACGGGGAAATACGCAGTATTTT.

The chain carries TRBV27 and TRBJ2-5; tentative D call: TRBD2 (5 bases). The CDR3 is 13 residues long. CDR1 is MNHEY and CDR2 is SMNVEV in the germline V gene (reference sequence). The V end lost 10 bases, the J end lost 2 bases, and 14 bases lay between the germline ends. The CDR3 region is CATAAGLQETQYF. CDR3 DNA: TGTGCCACCGCGGCCGGACTTCAAGAGACCCAGTACTTC.

The V call is TRBV6-5, the J call TRBJ2-7; no clear D. Trimming cost V 7 bases and J 7 bases, with 11 bases left between them. Germline V gives CDR1 MNHEY, CDR2 SVGAGI. The CDR3 is 11 amino acids. The CDR3 DNA reads as TGTGCCAGCAACGAGACCCCTGAGCAGTACTTC. Translating gives CASNETPEQYF.

The sample holds one count of this clone. The CDR3 DNA follows: TGTGCCAGCAGCTTAGGGGGAATCGATGAGCAGTTCTTC. Protein sequence: CASSLGGIDEQFF. The J gene is TRBJ2-1, the V gene TRBV7-3; D tentatively fits TRBD1 or TRBD2 (5 bases each). Germline V gene data show CDR1 as SGHTA and CDR2 as FQGTGA. Trimming stripped 2 bases from V and 8 bases from J, with 10 bases between. The CDR3 is made up of 13 amino acids.

V is TRBV6-4 and J is TRBJ2-2, with a weak D call TRBD1 (5 bases). Germline CDR1 and CDR2: MRHNA and SNTAGT. The V end was cut by 3 bases, the J end by 5 bases, with 13 bases between. The CDR3 totals 15 residues. As DNA, the CDR3 is TGTGCCAGCAGTGATGCAGGGCACCCAACCGGGGAGCTGTTTTTT. Residues: CASSDAGHPTGELFF.

The V gene is TRBV2, the J gene TRBJ2-7, with 7 bases fitting TRBD2. The CDR3 is made up of 14 amino acids. V gave up 3 bases and J gave up 4 bases; unmatched junction bases: 6. CDR1 and CDR2 (germline): SNHLY, FYNNEI. The CDR3 loop reads CASSDGRGGYEQYF. CDR3 bases: TGTGCCAGCAGTGACGGAAGGGGAGGGTACGAGCAGTACTTC. Using reference TRBV2 and TRBJ2-7 for the parts outside the CDR3, the full variable domain is EPEVTQTPSHQVTQMGQEVILRCVPISNHLYFYWYRQILGQKVEFLVSFYNNEISEKSEIFDDQFSVERPDGSNFTLKIRSTKLEDSAMYFCASSDGRGGYEQYFGPGTRLTVT.

The rearrangement links TRBV5-4 to TRBJ1-2; D call uncertain. The germline V and J ends were trimmed by 3 bases and 5 bases, with 14 bases remaining between them. Germline loops: CDR1 SGHNT, CDR2 YYREEE (reference sequence). CDR3 length: 14 amino acids. In DNA, the CDR3 is TGTGCCAGCAGCTCGTGGACGGAGCGATATGGCTACACCTTC. Translation: CASSSWTERYGYTF.

CDR3 loop: CASSSPGGRNNEQFF. The CDR3 nucleotides are TGTGCCAGCAGTTCCCCCGGGGGACGTAACAATGAGCAGTTCTTC. This chain connects TRBV28 to TRBJ2-1; D is perhaps TRBD2 (6 bases). CDR3 length equals 15 residues. Trimming shortened V by 4 bases and J by 5 bases, and 15 bases separated the two germline ends. The germline V gene has CDR1 MDHEN and CDR2 SYDVKM.

The V and J genes are TRBV15 and TRBJ1-6, with 7 bases identical to TRBD1. Trimming removed 4 bases from V and 8 bases from J; junction bases left unmatched: 5. Germline V CDR1 and CDR2: LNHNV, YYDKDF (reference sequence). CDR3 length equals 14 residues. The CDR3 DNA sequence: TGTGCCACCAGCAAACAGGGGAACGATTCACCCCTCCACTTT. Its translation is CATSKQGNDSPLHF. Full variable domain (remainder filled in from reference TRBV15 and TRBJ1-6): DAMVIQNPRYQVTQFGKPVTLSCSQTLNHNVMYWYQQKSSQAPKLLFHYYDKDFNNEADTPDNFQSRRPNTSFCFLDIRSPGLGDTAMYLCATSKQGNDSPLHFGNGTRLTVT.